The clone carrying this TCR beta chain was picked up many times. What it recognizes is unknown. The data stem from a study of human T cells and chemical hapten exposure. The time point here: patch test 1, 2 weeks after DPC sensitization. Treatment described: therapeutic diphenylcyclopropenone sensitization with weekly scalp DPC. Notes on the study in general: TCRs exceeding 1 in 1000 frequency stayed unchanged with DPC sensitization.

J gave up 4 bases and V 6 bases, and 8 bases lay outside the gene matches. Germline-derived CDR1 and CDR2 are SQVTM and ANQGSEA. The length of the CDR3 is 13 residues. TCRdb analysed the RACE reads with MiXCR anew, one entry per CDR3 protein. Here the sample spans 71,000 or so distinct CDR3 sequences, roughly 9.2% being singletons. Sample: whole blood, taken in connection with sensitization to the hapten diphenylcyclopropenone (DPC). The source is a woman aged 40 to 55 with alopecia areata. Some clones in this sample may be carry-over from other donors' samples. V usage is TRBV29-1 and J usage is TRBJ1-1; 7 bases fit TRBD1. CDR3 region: CSVDRGPGTEAFF. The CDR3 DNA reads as TGCAGCGTCGATAGGGGGCCGGGCACTGAAGCTTTCTTT.